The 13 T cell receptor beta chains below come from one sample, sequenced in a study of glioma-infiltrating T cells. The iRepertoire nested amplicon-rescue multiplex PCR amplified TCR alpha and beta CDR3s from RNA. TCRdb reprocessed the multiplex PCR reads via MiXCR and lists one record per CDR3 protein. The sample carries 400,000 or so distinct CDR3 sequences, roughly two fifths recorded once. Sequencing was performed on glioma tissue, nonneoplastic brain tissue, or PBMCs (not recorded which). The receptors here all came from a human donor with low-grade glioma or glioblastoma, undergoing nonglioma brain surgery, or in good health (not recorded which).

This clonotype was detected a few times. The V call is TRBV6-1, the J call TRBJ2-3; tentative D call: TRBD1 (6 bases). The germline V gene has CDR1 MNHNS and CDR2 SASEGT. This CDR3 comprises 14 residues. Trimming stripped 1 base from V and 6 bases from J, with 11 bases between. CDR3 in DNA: TGTGCCAGCAGTGAAGGTGGGGGCAGGGATACGCAGTATTTT. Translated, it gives CASSEGGGRDTQYF.

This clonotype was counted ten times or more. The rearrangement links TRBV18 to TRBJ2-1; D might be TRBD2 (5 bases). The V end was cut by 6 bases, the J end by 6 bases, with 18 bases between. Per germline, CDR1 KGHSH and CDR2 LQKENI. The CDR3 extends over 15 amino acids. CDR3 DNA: TGTGCCAGCTCCGCCATAGAGGGAGTAGGCAATGAGCAGTTCTTC. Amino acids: CASSAIEGVGNEQFF. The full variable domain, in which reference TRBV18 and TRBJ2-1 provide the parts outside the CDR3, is NAGVMQNPRHLVRRRGQEARLRCSPMKGHSHVYWYRQLPEEGLKFMVYLQKENIIDESGMPKERFSAEFPKEGPSILRIQQVVRGDSAAYFCASSAIEGVGNEQFFGPGTRLTVL.

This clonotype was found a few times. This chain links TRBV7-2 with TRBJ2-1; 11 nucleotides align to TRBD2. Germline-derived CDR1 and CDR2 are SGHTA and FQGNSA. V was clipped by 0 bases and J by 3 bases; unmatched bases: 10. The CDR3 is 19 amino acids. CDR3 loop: CASSLAILAGDPSYNEQFF. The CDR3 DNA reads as TGTGCCAGCAGCTTAGCAATACTAGCGGGGGATCCTAGCTACAATGAGCAGTTCTTC.

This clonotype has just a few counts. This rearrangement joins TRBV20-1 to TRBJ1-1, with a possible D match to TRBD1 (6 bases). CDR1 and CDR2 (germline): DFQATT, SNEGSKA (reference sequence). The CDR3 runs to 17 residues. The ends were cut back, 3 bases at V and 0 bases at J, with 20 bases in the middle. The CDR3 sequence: CSASVWGASGMNTEAFF. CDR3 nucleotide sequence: TGCAGTGCTAGCGTATGGGGGGCGTCCGGTATGAACACTGAAGCTTTCTTT.

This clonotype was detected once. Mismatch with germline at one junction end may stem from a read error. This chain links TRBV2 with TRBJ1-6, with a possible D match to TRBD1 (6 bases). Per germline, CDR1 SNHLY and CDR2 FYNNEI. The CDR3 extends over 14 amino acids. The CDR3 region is CASKEQGENSPLHF. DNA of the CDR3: TGTGCCAGCAAGGAACAGGGCGAGAATTCTCCCCTCCACTTT.

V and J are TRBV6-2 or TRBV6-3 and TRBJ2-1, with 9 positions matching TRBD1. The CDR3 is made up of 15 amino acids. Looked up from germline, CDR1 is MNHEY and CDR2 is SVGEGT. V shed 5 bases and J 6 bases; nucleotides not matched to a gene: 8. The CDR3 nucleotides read TGTGCCAGCAGTGACCGGGACAGGGAGAGCAATGAGCAGTTCTTC. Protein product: CASSDRDRESNEQFF.

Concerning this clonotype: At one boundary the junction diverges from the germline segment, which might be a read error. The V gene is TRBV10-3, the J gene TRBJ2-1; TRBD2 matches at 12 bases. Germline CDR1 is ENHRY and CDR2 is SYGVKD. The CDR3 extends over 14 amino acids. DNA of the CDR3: TGTGCCATCAGTCCCTGGACTAGCGGGAATGAGCAGCTCTTC. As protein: CAISPWTSGNEQLF.

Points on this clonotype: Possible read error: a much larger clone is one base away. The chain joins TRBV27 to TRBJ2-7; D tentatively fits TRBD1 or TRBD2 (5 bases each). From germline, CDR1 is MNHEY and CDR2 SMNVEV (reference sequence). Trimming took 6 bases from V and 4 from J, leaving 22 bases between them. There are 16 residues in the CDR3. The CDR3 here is CASSPGPPVSPYEQYF. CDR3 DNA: TGTGCCAGCAGCCCGGGACCCCCGGTGAGCCCTTACGAGCAGTACTTC.

Here the CDR3 DNA reads TGTGCCAGCAGTCCAACCGGGACAGGGGATGGAAACACCATATATTTT. Protein: CASSPTGTGDGNTIYF. The rearrangement joins TRBV12-3 or TRBV12-4 to TRBJ1-3, with TRBD1 identical over 10 bases. Germline trimming cut 5 bases from V and 3 bases from J; bases unmatched to any gene: 7. The CDR3 length is 16 residues.

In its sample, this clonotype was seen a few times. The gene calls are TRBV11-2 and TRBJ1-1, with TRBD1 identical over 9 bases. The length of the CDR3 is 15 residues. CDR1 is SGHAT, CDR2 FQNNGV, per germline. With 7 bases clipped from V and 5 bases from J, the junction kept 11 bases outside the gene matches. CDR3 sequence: CASTPGGTGFTEAFF. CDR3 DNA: TGTGCCAGCACCCCAGGAGGGACAGGGTTTACTGAAGCTTTCTTT.

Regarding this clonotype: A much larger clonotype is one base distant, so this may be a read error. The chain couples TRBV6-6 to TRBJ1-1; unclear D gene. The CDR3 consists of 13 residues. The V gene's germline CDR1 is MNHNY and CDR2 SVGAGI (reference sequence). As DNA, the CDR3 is TGTGCCGGCAGTTACCCTCCGGGTATTGAAGCTTTCTTT. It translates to CAGSYPPGIEAFF.

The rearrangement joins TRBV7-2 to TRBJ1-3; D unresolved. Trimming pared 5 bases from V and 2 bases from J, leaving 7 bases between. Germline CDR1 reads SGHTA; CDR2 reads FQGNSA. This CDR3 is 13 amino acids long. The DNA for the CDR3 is TGTGCCAGCAGCCGAAATACTGGAAACACCATATATTTT. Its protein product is CASSRNTGNTIYF.

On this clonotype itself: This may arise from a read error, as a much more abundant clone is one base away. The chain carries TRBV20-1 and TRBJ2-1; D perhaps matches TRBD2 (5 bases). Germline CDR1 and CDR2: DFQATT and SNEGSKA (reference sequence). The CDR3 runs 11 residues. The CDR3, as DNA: TGCAGTACTAGAGTGGGGTATGAGCAGTTCTTC. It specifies CSTRVGYEQFF.